The clone carrying this T cell receptor (beta chain) has just one count. Its antigen is unknown. TCR beta cDNA libraries included unique molecular identifiers. Once about 0.9 to 11 million T cells were used, roughly 500,000 cDNA molecules resulted. Using its own MiXCR run on the PCR reads, TCRdb lists one record per CDR3 protein. This table has about 680,000 distinct CDR3 sequences, around 64% appearing once. This sample is part of a study of post-analysis software for immune sequencing data. The study, taken as a whole, reports: Under F measure analysis, samples from one preparation batch co-clustered strongly. Compared with controls, patients had more of about 5 TRBV segments, including TRBV5-6, TRBV5-1 and TRBV20-1.

With V trimmed by 7 bases and J by 7 bases, 8 bases remained unmatched. The CDR3 sequence is 14 residues long. Germline V CDR1 and CDR2: LGHDT, YNNKEL (reference sequence). The sequenced sample was blood. The V and J genes are TRBV3-1 and TRBJ2-1; 9 nucleotides match TRBD2. The TCR was taken from a girl aged 2 to 9 with multiple sclerosis. CDR3 nucleotides: TGTGCCAGCACCATAGCGGGAGAGATAAATGAGCAGTTCTTC. Protein sequence: CASTIAGEINEQFF.